The 28 T cell receptor beta chains in this list originate from one sample, sequenced in a study of a mutant IDH1 vaccine in newly diagnosed glioma. Using immunoSEQ multiplex PCR, the repertoire was profiled, and TCRdb retains in-frame clones only, with some absent. The sample consists of over 45,000 clones, more than 90% of them appearing once. Time point denoted: baseline, week 1 (first vaccination visit). Treatment reported: pre-vaccination baseline after standard-of-care therapy. The specimen comprised PBMCs, sampled from a glioma patient treated with radiotherapy, temozolomide or both. These TCRs come from a man aged 45-60 years with glioma.

The CDR3 sequence is CASSFRDRVPEAFF. In DNA, the CDR3 is TGTGCCAGCAGCTTCCGGGACAGGGTACCTGAAGCTTTCTTT. This rearrangement joins TRBV5-5 to TRBJ1-1; 9 bases match TRBD1. Germline lookup yields CDR1 SGHKS and CDR2 YYEKEE (reference sequence). V shed 2 bases, J shed 6 bases, and the junction held 5 bases outside the gene matches. The CDR3 totals 14 residues.

The rearrangement joins TRBV6-1 to TRBJ2-7; D gene ambiguous. V lost 7 bases, J lost 4 bases, and 11 bases lay in between. The CDR3 is 12 amino acids. CDR1 is MNHNS and CDR2 is SASEGT in the germline V gene. In DNA form, the CDR3 reads TGTGCCAGCAACCCCGGCGCGTACGAGCAGTACTTC. Its translation is CASNPGAYEQYF.

The chain has TRBV10-3 and TRBJ2-1, with 9 bases matching TRBD1. CDR1 ENHRY and CDR2 SYGVKD come from the germline V gene. The CDR3 is 15 amino acids. J lost 8 bases, V lost 5 bases, and 10 bases had no gene match. For the CDR3, the DNA is TGTGCCATCAGTTTCTCAGGGACAGGGCTGGATGAGCAGTTCTTC. Amino acid sequence: CAISFSGTGLDEQFF.

The V call is TRBV11-2, the J call TRBJ2-5; no definite D call. The length of the CDR3 is 14 residues. The V and J ends lost 1 base and 5 bases respectively, with 11 bases between them. CDR1 and CDR2 (germline): SGHAT, FQNNGV. This chain's CDR3 is CASSLVLPRETQYF. In nucleotides, the CDR3 is TGTGCCAGCAGCTTAGTTCTACCTAGGGAGACCCAGTACTTC.

CDR3 DNA sequence: TGTGCCTGCAGGACAGGGGGACGCTACGAGCAGTACTTC. Amino acids: CACRTGGRYEQYF. V usage is TRBV30 and J usage is TRBJ2-7, with TRBD1 identical over 10 bases. V shed 6 bases, J shed 3 bases, and the junction held 5 bases outside the gene matches. CDR3 length equals 13 residues. The germline gives CDR1 GTSNPN, CDR2 SVGIG (reference sequence).

The DNA for the CDR3 is TGCGCCAGCAGCCCCAGCGGGGGGGCCGTCACCGGGGAGCTGTTTTTT. It is translated as CASSPSGGAVTGELFF. V gene TRBV4-3 combines with J gene TRBJ2-2, with 10 bases identical to TRBD2. The CDR3 contains 16 residues. The germline gives CDR1 LGHNA, CDR2 YSLEER. Trimming removed 4 bases from V and 4 bases from J; junction bases left unmatched: 6.

The CDR3 loop is CASSLGTLGKETQYF. Written as DNA, the CDR3 is TGTGCCAGCAGCCTCGGGACCCTGGGGAAAGAGACCCAGTACTTC. The gene calls are TRBV27 and TRBJ2-5; the D gene could be TRBD1 or TRBD2 (5 bases each). Trimming removed 6 bases from V and 3 bases from J, with 17 bases in between. The CDR3 contains 15 residues. Looked up from germline, CDR1 is MNHEY and CDR2 is SMNVEV (reference sequence).

The V gene is TRBV19, the J gene TRBJ1-5, with D possibly matching TRBD1 (6 bases). The CDR3 is made up of 13 amino acids. Germline loops: CDR1 LNHDA, CDR2 SQIVND (reference sequence). The CDR3 reads CASGEYSNQPQHF. The CDR3 DNA is TGTGCATCAGGGGAATATAGCAATCAGCCCCAGCATTTT.

The chain recombines TRBV5-1 with TRBJ2-2; tentative D call: TRBD2 (6 bases). There are 13 residues in the CDR3. Germline V gene lookup returns CDR1 SGHRS and CDR2 YFSETQ. The germline V and J ends were trimmed by 7 bases and 5 bases, with 12 bases remaining between them. The DNA for the CDR3 is TGCGCCAGCCCTGATCGGGGGACCGGGGAGCTGTTTTTT. It encodes CASPDRGTGELFF.

J is TRBJ2-7 and V is TRBV27, with D possibly being TRBD1 (6 bases). Deletions cut 6 bases from V and 6 bases from J, with 18 bases between. This CDR3 comprises 14 residues. The V gene's germline CDR1 is MNHEY and CDR2 SMNVEV (reference sequence). CDR3 loop: CASSPGTLRSEQYF. CDR3 coding DNA: TGTGCCAGCAGCCCCGGGACACTCCGCTCCGAGCAGTACTTC.

Only one count was recorded for this clone. The chain joins TRBV5-1 to TRBJ1-5; 12 nucleotides agree with TRBD1. CDR1 and CDR2 (germline): SGHRS, YFSETQ. V trimming: 2 bases; J trimming: 0 bases; junction bases outside the gene matches: 12. The CDR3 has 20 residues. CDR3 region: CASSFSPRGQGASSNQPQHF. In DNA form, the CDR3 reads TGCGCCAGCAGCTTTTCTCCGAGGGGACAGGGGGCGAGTAGCAATCAGCCCCAGCATTTT.

This chain links TRBV29-1 with TRBJ2-5; D is perhaps TRBD1 (6 bases). This CDR3 comprises 16 residues. From germline, CDR1 is SQVTM and CDR2 ANQGSEA. The V end lost 4 bases, the J end lost 1 base, and 19 bases lay between the germline ends. In nucleotides, the CDR3 is TGCAGCGTTGTTCCCCGGACAGCTGATTTCCAAGAGACCCAGTACTTC. As protein: CSVVPRTADFQETQYF.

Here the CDR3 DNA reads TGTGCCAGCAGTCCACCCGGAGATGGCTACACCTTC. Translating gives CASSPPGDGYTF. V gene TRBV6-5 combines with J gene TRBJ1-2; D is ambiguous. The germline V gene encodes CDR1 MNHEY and CDR2 SVGAGI. V lost 5 bases to trimming and J lost 6 bases, with 10 bases between them. The CDR3 covers 12 residues.

This chain uses TRBV10-3 with TRBJ2-7; TRBD2 matches 12 bases. Germline loops: CDR1 ENHRY, CDR2 SYGVKD. There are 15 residues in the CDR3. Losses at the gene ends were 3 bases for V and 11 bases for J; bases not matched to a gene: 11. CDR3 coding DNA: TGTGCCATCAGTGATTCCGGGACTAGCGGGCCTCGCGAGTACTTC. Translation gives CAISDSGTSGPREYF.

The rearrangement links TRBV5-5 to TRBJ2-7; 10 nucleotides agree with TRBD2. Germline assignment: CDR1 SGHKS and CDR2 YYEKEE (reference sequence). V lost 1 base and J lost 2; bases outside the gene matches: 3. This CDR3 comprises 15 residues. The DNA of the CDR3 is TGTGCCAGCAGCTTGAAAGGACTAGCGGCCTACGAGCAGTACTTC. This gives the protein CASSLKGLAAYEQYF.

The CDR3 DNA is TGTGCCAGCACCTCGCCAGACTTAAAGGGCAAAAACATTCAGTACTTC. It yields the protein CASTSPDLKGKNIQYF. V is TRBV28 and J is TRBJ2-4; the D is unclear. The germline CDR1 and CDR2 sequences are MDHEN and SYDVKM. With 7 bases removed from V and 3 bases from J, the gap between germline ends came to 19 bases. The CDR3 is 16 residues long. Based on the CDR3 plus reference TRBV28 and TRBJ2-4, the full variable domain is DVKVTQSSRYLVKRTGEKVFLECVQDMDHENMFWYRQDPGLGLRLIYFSYDVKMKEKGDIPEGYSVSREKKERFSLILESASTNQTSMYLCASTSPDLKGKNIQYFGAGTRLSVL.

The genes are TRBV28 and TRBJ1-2; D unresolved. V was pared by 4 bases and J by 6 bases, with 9 bases between. CDR3 length: 12 amino acids. CDR1 MDHEN and CDR2 SYDVKM come from the germline V gene. This CDR3 is CASSSRTDGYTF. In nucleotides, the CDR3 is TGTGCCAGCAGTTCCAGGACCGATGGCTACACCTTC.

This clone has just one count. The V gene is TRBV6-6, the J gene TRBJ2-3; D is possibly TRBD1 (6 bases). Trimming left V 11 bases short and J 5 bases short, with 11 bases between. The V gene's germline CDR1 is MNHNY and CDR2 SVGAGI (reference sequence). The CDR3 totals 11 residues. The CDR3 spells CAGRGGDTQYF. CDR3 nucleotides: TGTGCCGGTCGAGGGGGAGATACGCAGTATTTT.

This clone was seen more than once but under ten times. The V call is TRBV5-5, the J call TRBJ2-2; D may match TRBD1 or TRBD2 (5 bases each). The CDR3 is 15 amino acids. Between the trimmed V and J ends, which lost 3 bases and 4 bases, there was a span of 13 bases. Germline assignment: CDR1 SGHKS and CDR2 YYEKEE (reference sequence). The DNA of the CDR3 is TGTGCCAGCAGCTGGGGCGCAGGGAGCACCGGGGAGCTGTTTTTT. Residues: CASSWGAGSTGELFF. Filled out from reference TRBV5-5 and TRBJ2-2, the complete variable domain reads DAGVTQSPTHLIKTRGQQVTLRCSPISGHKSVSWYQQVLGQGPQFIFQYYEKEERGRGNFPDRFSARQFPNYSSELNVNALLLGDSALYLCASSWGAGSTGELFFGEGSRLTVL.

This clone was seen a few times. The chain recombines TRBV9 with TRBJ2-3; 12 nucleotides agree with TRBD2. Germline CDR1 is SGDLS and CDR2 is YYNGEE. Losses at the gene ends were 2 bases for V and 3 bases for J; bases not matched to a gene: 7. The CDR3 covers 17 residues. The DNA for the CDR3 is TGTGCCAGCAGCGTCCCTCTAGCGGGGGGGTGGACAGATACGCAGTATTTT. Translating it yields CASSVPLAGGWTDTQYF.

The rearrangement links TRBV5-1 to TRBJ2-7; the D gene could be TRBD1 or TRBD2 (5 bases each). CDR3 length: 14 residues. Trimming stripped 3 bases from V and 4 bases from J, with 14 bases between. The germline CDR1 and CDR2 sequences are SGHRS and YFSETQ. This CDR3 is CASSSGPTGYEQYF. DNA for the CDR3: TGCGCCAGCAGCTCGGGACCCACCGGGTACGAGCAGTACTTC.

The chain carries TRBV7-2 and TRBJ2-7, with D uncertain. This CDR3 has 16 residues. Germline lookup yields CDR1 SGHTA and CDR2 FQGNSA. V gave up 0 bases and J gave up 3 bases, with 15 bases separating them. DNA of the CDR3: TGTGCCAGCAGCTTAGCGCTCGGATCGTCGGGCTACGAGCAGTACTTC. Amino acid sequence: CASSLALGSSGYEQYF.

For the CDR3, the DNA is TGTGCCAGCAGCCAAGACCCCACTGACGGTGGGGGGTCCCCCTTCGCCTTTCATCCCGGGGAGCTGTTTTTT. Amino acids: CASSQDPTDGGGSPFAFHPGELFF. This chain links TRBV4-2 with TRBJ2-2; D is perhaps TRBD2 (6 bases). There are 24 residues in the CDR3. The V gene's germline CDR1 is LGHNA and CDR2 YNFKEQ. V was pared by 0 bases and J by 6 bases, with 38 bases between.

The chain has TRBV4-1 and TRBJ2-7; TRBD2 matches at 8 bases. From germline, CDR1 is MGHRA and CDR2 YSYEKL. V shed 0 bases and J 5 bases; nucleotides not matched to a gene: 15. The CDR3 covers 18 residues. CDR3 nucleotides: TGCGCCAGCAGCCAAGATAGGGCCCTGGCGGGAGGATTCAACGAGCAGTACTTC. As protein: CASSQDRALAGGFNEQYF.

This chain joins TRBV2 and TRBJ2-5, with 7 bases that match TRBD2. The V gene's germline CDR1 is SNHLY and CDR2 FYNNEI. The CDR3 loop spans 13 amino acids. The ends lost 4 bases at V and 5 bases at J; junction bases unmatched: 4. This CDR3 reads CASSGLAAETQYF. The CDR3 DNA reads TGTGCCAGCAGTGGACTAGCTGCCGAGACCCAGTACTTC.

The gene calls are TRBV28 and TRBJ2-7; D remains unclear. The CDR3 loop spans 17 amino acids. Germline V CDR1 and CDR2: MDHEN, SYDVKM. V shed 2 bases and J shed 5 bases, with 22 bases lying between them. The CDR3 is CASSLPPSVSHRNEQYF. The CDR3 bases are TGTGCCAGCAGTTTACCCCCCTCTGTTTCACACCGCAACGAGCAGTACTTC.

V usage is TRBV4-1 and J usage is TRBJ2-3, with 8 bases identical to TRBD2. Germline lookup yields CDR1 MGHRA and CDR2 YSYEKL. V was pared by 0 bases and J by 6 bases, with 5 bases of the junction left unmatched. The CDR3 totals 15 residues. The DNA of the CDR3 is TGCGCCAGCAGCCAAGATCTGTCTAGCGGGGATACGCAGTATTTT. Protein sequence: CASSQDLSSGDTQYF.

This clone occurred once. This rearrangement joins TRBV5-1 to TRBJ2-5, with 12 bases matching TRBD2. Germline CDR1 and CDR2: SGHRS and YFSETQ. This CDR3 spans 18 amino acids. V lost 0 bases, J lost 5 bases, and 11 bases stayed unmatched. DNA of the CDR3: TGCGCCAGCAGCTTGGATGCTAGCGGGGGGGGTGAGAGCGAGACCCAGTACTTC. Protein: CASSLDASGGGESETQYF.